This entry describes one TCR beta chain. Its recognized antigen is unknown. No much larger clone exists at a distance of one base, and base qualities are not known. RNA was extracted with the RNeasy kit and about 0.5 to 1 ug was reverse transcribed using random hexamers. The immunoSEQ multiplex PCR assay, covering 54 Vbeta and 13 Jbeta segments, was used to amplify TCR beta CDR3 regions. Bias from PCR amplification was corrected by using a synthetic template baseline for primer optimization and for computational correction. The original methods were these. Reads were assigned to V, D and J genes according to IMGT and analyzed in immunoSEQ Analyzer, with only productive sequences retained. Clonality was computed as one minus Shannon entropy normalized by log2 of the number of productive unique sequences. Public and private clones were assessed among the 100 most prevalent clones of each patient and control. Susac-specific clones were defined as absent from healthy and MS cohorts, 1052 published viral clones and other ImmuneACCESS disease sequences. TCRdb ran its own pipeline on the public reads, namely fastp trimming at Q25 and MiXCR clone calling, and kept in-frame beta chains. Each entry merges the rows of one CDR3 protein and shows their most common DNA and genes. TCRdb's processing, not the study's, gives the V and J calls here. This sample has approximately 200,000 distinct CDR3 sequences in its table, and over 90% of those were observed once. The ten largest clones add up to 0.082% of the sample.

Including the terminal cysteine and phenylalanine, the CDR3 comprises 14 residues. Of all the DNA, just the CDR3 is kept, 42 bases in frame from base 1. Trimming leaves V shorter by 10 bases and J shorter by 2 bases, with the junction holding 10 bases beyond the gene matches. The germline V gene encodes CDR1 SNHLY and CDR2 FYNNEI. The source of the sample is a study of CD8 T cells in Susac syndrome (dated 2019 in TCRdb). About the investigation overall: Repertoire sequencing was used to test whether CD8+ T cell activation and differentiation in Susac syndrome was antigen driven.

High-throughput TCR beta sequencing profiled peripheral blood CD8+ and CD4+ T cells from healthy donors, Susac syndrome patients and multiple sclerosis patients. The multiple sclerosis controls were treatment-naive patients whose relapsing-remitting disease, either stable or active, fulfilled the revised McDonald criteria. Bulk CD8+ and CD4+ T cells were purified by magnetic negative isolation, while CD8+ TEMRA cells were enriched using FACS. Blood was collected in EDTA tubes and processed within 24 hours, with PBMCs isolated through density gradient centrifugation. PBMCs intended for TCR sequencing were cryopreserved in liquid nitrogen and thawed later in a water bath at 37 degrees C. Purity of sorted or isolated CD4+, CD8+ and CD8+ TEMRA cells was at least 90%. Paper-wide results and their limitations: The TCR sequencing and HLA analysis was acknowledged to have included a relatively small number of individuals.

The V and J genes are TRBV2 and TRBJ2-5; TRBD2 lines up with 7 middle nucleotides. The sequence derives from a human donor with multiple sclerosis. Sequencing input: CD4+ T cells from PBMCs. The CDR3 in this case is CATSGPGGQETQYF. The DNA reads TGTGCCACATCGGGGCCGGGGGGTCAAGAGACCCAGTACTTC.